The clone carrying this T cell receptor (beta chain) was recorded many times. No antigen is known for it. The data were obtained in a study of breast tumors, draining lymph nodes, adjacent tissues. Study-level results: Compared with basal-like, luminal-like tumors shared significantly more repertoire with nontumor tissue.

Each CDR3 protein gets one entry after TCRdb re-called the multiplex PCR reads with MiXCR. In the table there are about 52,000 distinct CDR3 sequences, under 45% of which are singletons. The germline V and J ends were trimmed by 6 bases and 2 bases, with 16 bases remaining between them. CDR1 is LNHDA, CDR2 SQIVND, per germline (reference sequence). The CDR3 sequence is 16 residues long. This receptor was obtained from a female donor with breast cancer. Some clones in this sample may be carry-over from other donors' samples. The J gene is TRBJ2-2, the V gene TRBV19; D is unresolved. Source material: breast tumor tissue. The CDR3 region is CASRVIGRRNTGELFF. CDR3 in DNA: TGTGCCAGTAGGGTCATCGGACGGCGCAACACCGGGGAGCTGTTTTTT. Full variable domain (remainder filled in from reference TRBV19 and TRBJ2-2): DGGITQSPKYLFRKEGQNVTLSCEQNLNHDAMYWYRQDPGQGLRLIYYSQIVNDFQKGDIAEGYSVSREKKESFPLTVTSAQKNPTAFYLCASRVIGRRNTGELFFGEGSRLTVL.